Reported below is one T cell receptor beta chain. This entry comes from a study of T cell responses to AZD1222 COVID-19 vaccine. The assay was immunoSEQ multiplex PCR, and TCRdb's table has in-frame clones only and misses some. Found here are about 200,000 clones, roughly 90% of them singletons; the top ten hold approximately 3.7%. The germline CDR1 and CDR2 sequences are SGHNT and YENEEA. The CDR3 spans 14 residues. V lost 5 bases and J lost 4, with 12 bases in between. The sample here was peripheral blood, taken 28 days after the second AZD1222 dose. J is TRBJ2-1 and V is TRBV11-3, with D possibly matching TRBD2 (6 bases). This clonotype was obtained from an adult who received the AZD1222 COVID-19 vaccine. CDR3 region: CASSPTGEYNEQFF. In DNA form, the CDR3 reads TGTGCCAGCAGCCCCACGGGGGAATACAATGAGCAGTTCTTC.